Ten or more counts support the clone carrying this TCR beta chain. As yet, its antigen is unknown. This sample was included in a study of T-cell reconstitution after alpha-beta-depleted transplantation in children. There are 15 residues in the CDR3. Trimming left V 5 bases short and J 4 bases short, with 17 bases between. CDR1 and CDR2 (germline): MDHEN, SYDVKM. Study-level results: Some patients owed their high day-60 TCRbeta diversity to surviving recipient T cells and thymic progenitors. By about two months after transplant, alpha-beta T cells reportedly arose from several hundred graft clones that had expanded. At one year after transplant, newly produced T cells mostly accounted for T-cell counts and diversity.

TCRbeta library construction was performed incorporating unique molecular identifiers. TCRdb processed the PCR reads anew with MiXCR; each CDR3 protein has one entry. The repertoire has roughly 200,000 distinct CDR3 sequences, approximately 7% of them found once; the top ten carry 4.5% to 6.5%. The source material was PBMCs, sampled before TCRalphabeta/CD19-depleted stem cell transplant. This clonotype originated in a boy aged 2 to 10 with acute lymphoblastic leukemia, due to receive a stem cell transplant. This chain connects TRBV28 to TRBJ2-5; D not resolved. CDR3 DNA: TGTGCCAGCAGTCTGGCCACGATTGGCGGAGAGACCCAGTACTTC. Its protein is CASSLATIGGETQYF.